These 5 T cell receptor beta chains were sequenced from one sample in a study of blood T cells in healthy people across ages. A J-beta primer mix and a sample-barcoded 5' primer were used in a second PCR of roughly 7 to 12 cycles. TCRdb re-called the 5' RACE reads through MiXCR, storing one row per CDR3 protein. The sample has about 560,000 distinct CDR3 sequences; approximately 26% are singletons. The sample also formed part of further work on T cells of mothers and their children.

Sequenced: blood. All receptors come from a boy aged 2 to 9 in good health.

A remark on this clonotype: Its ends do not fully match the called genes, so a read error is possible. The chain couples TRBV5-1 to TRBJ2-7; D might be TRBD1 (6 bases). In germline, CDR1 is SGHRS, CDR2 YFSETQ. The CDR3 spans 13 residues. Written as DNA, the CDR3 is TGCGCCAGCAACTTGGCCCAGGGGTACGAGCAGTACTTC. It yields the protein CASNLAQGYEQYF.

This clonotype was counted between two and nine times. The V and J genes are TRBV28 and TRBJ1-3, with no clear D. Per germline, CDR1 MDHEN and CDR2 SYDVKM. V lost 1 base and J lost 0, with 10 bases in between. The CDR3 length is 16 residues. As DNA, the CDR3 is TGTGCCAGCAGTTTATTAGGCAGACCCTCTGGAAACACCATATATTTT. It specifies CASSLLGRPSGNTIYF.

In regard to this clonotype: A much more abundant neighbour one base away suggests this may be a read error. The chain combines TRBV7-6 with TRBJ2-5; D gene uncertain. With the DNA end fitting TRBJ2-1 better, the J assignment may be wrong. CDR3 length: 12 residues. The germline gives CDR1 SGHVS, CDR2 FNYEAQ. The CDR3 loop reads CANSFYSDEQFF. As DNA, the CDR3 is TGTGCCAACAGCTTCTATTCAGATGAGCAGTTCTTC.

This sequence joins TRBV6-1 and TRBJ2-5, with 8 positions matching TRBD2. CDR1 is MNHNS, CDR2 SASEGT, per germline. After removal of 3 bases from V and 3 bases from J, the junction contained 9 bases not matched to a gene. The CDR3 has 16 amino acids. The CDR3 DNA reads TGTGCCAGCAGTGACCTAGCGGGCGAAAAAGAAGAGACCCAGTACTTC. Translating it yields CASSDLAGEKEETQYF.

This clonotype was counted at least ten times. The chain combines TRBV20-1 with TRBJ1-4; D is undetermined. V dropped 6 bases and J dropped 5 bases, with 10 bases sitting between them. Germline assignment: CDR1 DFQATT and CDR2 SNEGSKA (reference sequence). This CDR3 comprises 12 residues. Here the CDR3 DNA reads TGCAGTGCATCGCGTCTAAATGAAAAACTGTTTTTT. Translated: CSASRLNEKLFF.